These 4 T cell receptor beta chains came from one sample sequenced in a study of T cell repertoires in cytomegalovirus infection. TCRdb independently ran MiXCR on the reads; one entry per CDR3 protein. The data hold about 130,000 distinct CDR3 sequences, with roughly a quarter observed a single time. Antigens of these TCRs are unknown. The sequencing input was PBMCs, sequenced either directly or after in vitro stimulation (not recorded which). The receptor source for this set is a human donor in good health (CMV status not recorded). Some clones in this sample may be carry-over from other donors' samples.

This rearrangement joins TRBV11-2 to TRBJ2-2; D is tentatively TRBD1 or TRBD2 (5 bases each). CDR3 size: 15 residues. The germline CDR1 and CDR2 sequences are SGHAT and FQNNGV. V gave up 5 bases and J gave up 3 bases, with 13 bases separating them. CDR3 coding DNA: TGTGCCAGCAGCCCGAGACTGGGGGACACCGGGGAGCTGTTTTTT. Translated, it gives CASSPRLGDTGELFF.

V usage is TRBV7-2 and J usage is TRBJ2-7; no clear D. The CDR3 covers 15 residues. V was shortened by 2 bases and J by 3 bases, with 14 bases between the two germline ends. Germline V gene lookup returns CDR1 SGHTA and CDR2 FQGNSA. CDR3 in amino acids: CASSLNPSNGYEQYF. As DNA, the CDR3 is TGTGCCAGCAGCTTAAACCCCTCAAATGGCTACGAGCAGTACTTC.

This rearrangement joins TRBV11-3 to TRBJ1-1; tentative D call: TRBD1 (5 bases). Per the germline V gene, CDR1 is SGHNT and CDR2 is YENEEA. V was cut by 6 bases and J by 8 bases, with 10 bases left in between. The CDR3 consists of 11 residues. The CDR3 region is CASSSRAEAFF. Here the CDR3 DNA reads TGTGCCAGCAGTTCCAGGGCGGAAGCTTTCTTT. The full variable domain, its missing parts supplied by reference TRBV11-3 and TRBJ1-1, is EAGVVQSPRYKIIEKKQPVAFWCNPISGHNTLYWYLQNLGQGPELLIRYENEEAVDDSQLPKDRFSAERLKGVDSTLKIQPAELGDSAVYLCASSSRAEAFFGQGTRLTVV.

The table lists this clonotype with many counts. The chain combines TRBV7-2 with TRBJ1-1; D not certain. V lost 2 bases and J lost 8, with 9 bases in between. CDR1 and CDR2 from the germline V gene are SGHTA and FQGNSA. The CDR3 is made up of 12 amino acids. CDR3 sequence (DNA): TGTGCCAGCAGCTTAAGTGTTGGAGAAGCTTTCTTT. As protein: CASSLSVGEAFF. The full variable domain, its missing parts supplied by reference TRBV7-2 and TRBJ1-1, is GAGVSQSPSNKVTEKGKDVELRCDPISGHTALYWYRQSLGQGLEFLIYFQGNSAPDKSGLPSDRFSAERTGGSVSTLTIQRTQQEDSAVYLCASSLSVGEAFFGQGTRLTVV.